The clone carrying this T cell receptor beta chain was found once. Its antigen is as yet unknown. The treatment was: roughly 19 received Ad26.COV2.S at low or high dose, single or two shots; about 5 received placebo; per-sample allocation not given. Material that was analyzed had been drawn on day 63 after the first vaccine or placebo injection. V gave up 10 bases and J gave up 2 bases; unmatched junction bases: 5. Germline values: CDR1 LNHDA, CDR2 SQIVND (reference sequence). The CDR3 loop spans 13 amino acids. The data were obtained in a study of Ad26.COV2.S vaccination and SARS-CoV-2 variants. Overall study: COV1001, an Ad26.COV2.S trial, supplied this vaccine-arm donor. Into the muscle, Ad26.COV2.S was dosed once or twice, 56 days apart. Study findings and constraints: Using TCR breadth and depth analyses may have led to underestimated total T cell responses. Spike-specific CD8+ and CD4+ T cell responses reportedly showed substantial breadth after vaccination.

Assay: immunoSEQ multiplex PCR; the TCRdb copy retains only in-frame clones and omits some. The repertoire holds 400,000 to 500,000 clones, with about 91% as singletons. The sample was peripheral blood, taken in a trial of Ad26.COV2.S vaccine versus placebo. The origin of this receptor is a person between 18 and 65 years old who received the Ad26.COV2.S COVID-19 vaccine or a placebo. The genes are TRBV19 and TRBJ1-5; 7 positions agree with TRBD1. The CDR3 DNA reads TGTGCCACCACCCAGGGGGGCAATCAGCCCCAGCATTTT. This codes for CATTQGGNQPQHF.